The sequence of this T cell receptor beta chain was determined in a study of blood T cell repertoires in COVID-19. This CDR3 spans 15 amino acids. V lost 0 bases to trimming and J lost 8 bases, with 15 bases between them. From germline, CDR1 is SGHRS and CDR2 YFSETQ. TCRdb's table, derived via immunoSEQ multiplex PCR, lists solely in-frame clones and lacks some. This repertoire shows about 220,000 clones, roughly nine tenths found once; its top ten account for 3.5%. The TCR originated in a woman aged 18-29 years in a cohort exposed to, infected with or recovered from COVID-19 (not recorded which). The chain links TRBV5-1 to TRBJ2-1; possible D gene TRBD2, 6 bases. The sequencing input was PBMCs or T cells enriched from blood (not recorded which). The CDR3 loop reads CASSLESGGMDEQFF. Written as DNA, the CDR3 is TGCGCCAGCAGCTTGGAAAGCGGAGGGATGGATGAGCAGTTCTTC.